These 20 T cell receptor beta chains were sequenced from one sample in a study of graft-versus-host responses after intestinal transplantation (dated by TCRdb to 2020 to 2022). Libraries were prepared through the immunoSEQ multiplex PCR assay. Drawn from immuneACCESS, this table holds only the in-frame rearrangements with V and J called that TCRdb kept. Clones are partly lost; checked studies trace under half to an unresolved V gene and leave the rest unexplained. This sample is represented by around 12,000 clones; over 85% of them were singletons. The ten largest clones represent approximately 4% of the sample. The starting material was PBMCs, obtained around 1,000 days after intestinal transplantation. The receptors derive from a human patient who received an intestinal transplant, so some T cells may come from the graft donor.

The chain recombines TRBV5-5 with TRBJ1-3; the match to TRBD1 covers 9 bases. V lost 3 bases to trimming and J lost 3 bases; unmatched junction nucleotides: 4. CDR1 is SGHKS, CDR2 YYEKEE, per germline (reference sequence). This CDR3 spans 15 amino acids. CDR3 loop: CASSYGTGYGNTIYF. The DNA of the CDR3 is TGTGCCAGCAGCTACGGGACAGGGTATGGAAACACCATATATTTT.

The V gene is TRBV11-3, the J gene TRBJ2-1; D is uncertain. V lost 3 bases and J lost 10, with 10 bases in between. CDR3 length: 12 amino acids. CDR1 is SGHNT, CDR2 YENEEA, per germline. This CDR3 is CASSFGSNEQFF. CDR3 bases: TGTGCCAGCAGCTTTGGGTCCAACGAGCAGTTCTTC.

The J gene is TRBJ2-1, the V gene TRBV5-1; D possibly corresponds to TRBD2 (7 bases). Germline CDR1 SGHRS, CDR2 YFSETQ. V was cut by 6 bases and J by 10 bases, with 20 bases left in between. There are 14 residues in the CDR3. The DNA of the CDR3 is TGCGCCAGCACCTCCGGGGGGCCCATGGGGGAGCAGTTCTTC. Its protein is CASTSGGPMGEQFF.

The V call is TRBV5-1, the J call TRBJ1-2; D is unresolved. Trimming removed 4 bases at V and 8 bases at J, with 15 bases between. This CDR3 region has 13 residues. CDR1 and CDR2 (germline): SGHRS, YFSETQ. The CDR3, as DNA: TGCGCCAGCAGCCCCGGACTCAACGAGGGCTACACCTTC. It is translated as CASSPGLNEGYTF.

The chain couples TRBV7-3 to TRBJ1-6; D possibly corresponds to TRBD1 (5 bases). V was trimmed by 5 bases and J by 0 bases, leaving 8 bases between them. Germline V gene data show CDR1 as SGHTA and CDR2 as FQGTGA. This CDR3 contains 15 residues. This chain's CDR3 is CASSPDSSYNSPLHF. The CDR3 DNA follows: TGTGCCAGCAGCCCCGACAGCTCCTATAATTCACCCCTCCACTTT.

The rearrangement links TRBV4-2 to TRBJ1-1, with no clear D. The V gene's germline CDR1 is LGHNA and CDR2 YNFKEQ. V shed 1 base and J shed 4 bases, with 16 bases lying between them. The CDR3 has 16 residues. CDR3 residues: CASSQGDGFLVTEAFF. In DNA form, the CDR3 reads TGTGCCAGCAGCCAAGGGGATGGGTTCCTGGTCACTGAAGCTTTCTTT.

V is TRBV7-9 and J is TRBJ1-4, with TRBD1 matching over 8 bases. CDR1 is SEHNR and CDR2 is FQNEAQ in the germline V gene (reference sequence). This CDR3 comprises 16 residues. V was clipped by 1 base and J by 6 bases; unmatched bases: 7. CDR3 in amino acids: CASSLGSLGQDEKLFF. The CDR3, as DNA: TGTGCCAGCAGCTTAGGGTCCTTGGGACAGGATGAAAAACTGTTTTTT.

The CDR3 sequence is CASSHGQGAGYEKLFF. The DNA of the CDR3 is TGCGCCAGCAGCCACGGACAGGGGGCGGGTTACGAAAAACTGTTTTTT. V and J are TRBV5-1 and TRBJ1-4, with 11 bases that match TRBD1. This CDR3 spans 16 amino acids. Per the germline V gene, CDR1 is SGHRS and CDR2 is YFSETQ. V lost 4 bases, J lost 8 bases, and 10 bases stayed unmatched.

The chain is built from TRBV12-5 and TRBJ1-2; 7 nucleotides agree with TRBD1. CDR1 is LGHNT and CDR2 is FRNRAP in the germline V gene. The trim removed 1 base at V and 6 bases at J, leaving 5 bases unmatched. The CDR3 has 14 residues. In nucleotides, the CDR3 is TGTGCTAGTGGTTTGGGAGGGACAGCTAATGGCTACACCTTC. Its protein is CASGLGGTANGYTF. The complete variable domain, with remaining parts taken from reference TRBV12-5 and TRBJ1-2, reads DARVTQTPRHKVTEMGQEVTMRCQPILGHNTVFWYRQTMMQGLELLAYFRNRAPLDDSGMPKDRFSAEMPDATLATLKIQPSEPRDSAVYFCASGLGGTANGYTFGSGTRLTVV.

CDR3 nucleotide sequence: TGTGCCGTCCAGGGCAGGGGAGAGGCTGAAGCTTTCTTT. Translation: CAVQGRGEAEAFF. The genes are TRBV10-3 and TRBJ1-1, with a weak D call TRBD1 (6 bases). The CDR3 length is 13 residues. Germline CDR1 reads ENHRY; CDR2 reads SYGVKD. Trimming removed 11 bases from V and 6 bases from J, with 19 bases in between.

In its sample, this clone was seen once. This sequence joins TRBV2 and TRBJ1-4; 10 bases align to TRBD1. J lost 8 bases, V lost 7 bases, and 10 bases had no gene match. Germline-derived CDR1 and CDR2 are SNHLY and FYNNEI. The CDR3 spans 15 residues. CDR3 in DNA: TGTGCCAGCACTAACCCGGGACAGGGGCGCGAAAAACTGTTTTTT. It encodes CASTNPGQGREKLFF.

DNA of the CDR3: TGTGCCAGCAGCGTAGGGCCCCGCGGGGGTACTTACAATGAGCAGTTCTTC. Translation gives CASSVGPRGGTYNEQFF. This chain links TRBV9 with TRBJ2-1; 7 bases agree with TRBD2. CDR1 is SGDLS and CDR2 is YYNGEE in the germline V gene. This CDR3 has 17 amino acids. The V segment lost 0 bases and the J segment 4 bases; nucleotides outside the gene matches: 10.

V usage is TRBV11-2 and J usage is TRBJ2-7; 10 nucleotides line up with TRBD1. With 3 bases clipped from V and 2 bases from J, the junction kept 1 base outside the gene matches. The germline gives CDR1 SGHAT, CDR2 FQNNGV. The CDR3 consists of 14 residues. The CDR3 DNA is TGTGCCAGCAGCTTTGGGACAGGGGCCTACGAGCAGTACTTC. Amino acid sequence: CASSFGTGAYEQYF.

V and J are TRBV6-6 and TRBJ2-5; D is ambiguous. There are 12 residues in the CDR3. Germline V gives CDR1 MNHNY, CDR2 SVGAGI (reference sequence). V was clipped by 2 bases and J by 5 bases, with 6 bases between them. The CDR3 bases are TGTGCCAGCAGTTACGTCAGGGAGACCCAGTACTTC. It specifies CASSYVRETQYF.

The CDR3 protein is CASSAYPGPSDYGYTF. In nucleotides, the CDR3 is TGTGCCAGCAGCGCATATCCGGGGCCGAGCGACTATGGCTACACCTTC. V gene TRBV7-6 combines with J gene TRBJ1-2, with a tentative D call TRBD1 (5 bases). This CDR3 is built from 16 residues. From germline, CDR1 is SGHVS and CDR2 FNYEAQ. The ends were cut back, 5 bases at V and 3 bases at J, with 19 bases in the middle.

The rearrangement joins TRBV6-5 to TRBJ2-7; possible D gene TRBD2, 5 bases. Trimming left V 0 bases short and J 3 bases short, with 12 bases between. The CDR3 extends over 15 amino acids. Germline V gives CDR1 MNHEY, CDR2 SVGAGI. The CDR3: CASSYSAGWVYEQYF. The DNA of the CDR3 is TGTGCCAGCAGTTACTCGGCGGGTTGGGTCTACGAGCAGTACTTC.

The rearrangement links TRBV5-1 to TRBJ2-5; 12 bases agree with TRBD2. CDR1 SGHRS and CDR2 YFSETQ come from the germline V gene. V gave up 4 bases and J gave up 1 base; unmatched junction bases: 2. This CDR3 region has 15 residues. For the CDR3, the DNA is TGCGCCAGCAGCCCGACTAGCGGGGGCCAAGAGACCCAGTACTTC. It encodes CASSPTSGGQETQYF.

The V and J genes are TRBV7-8 and TRBJ2-7; D tentatively fits TRBD1 or TRBD2 (5 bases each). The CDR3 loop spans 15 amino acids. Per germline, CDR1 SGHVS and CDR2 FQNEAQ. Trimming took 1 base from V and 4 from J, leaving 14 bases between them. CDR3 bases: TGTGCCAGCAGCTTAGGTGAGGGCCCAGGGTACGAGCAGTACTTC. It specifies CASSLGEGPGYEQYF. Using reference TRBV7-8 and TRBJ2-7 for the parts outside the CDR3, the full variable domain is GAGVSQSPRYKVAKRGQDVALRCDPISGHVSLFWYQQALGQGPEFLTYFQNEAQLDKSGLPSDRFFAERPEGSVSTLKIQRTQQEDSAVYLCASSLGEGPGYEQYFGPGTRLTVT.

The chain carries TRBV11-3 and TRBJ1-1; D is perhaps TRBD1 (6 bases). Germline V gene sequence: CDR1 SGHNT, CDR2 YENEEA. The V and J ends lost 1 base and 1 base respectively, with 7 bases between them. The CDR3 spans 14 residues. The CDR3: CASSLGGQNTEAFF. The CDR3 DNA follows: TGTGCCAGCAGCTTAGGGGGGCAGAACACTGAAGCTTTCTTT. Filled out from reference TRBV11-3 and TRBJ1-1, the complete variable domain reads EAGVVQSPRYKIIEKKQPVAFWCNPISGHNTLYWYLQNLGQGPELLIRYENEEAVDDSQLPKDRFSAERLKGVDSTLKIQPAELGDSAVYLCASSLGGQNTEAFFGQGTRLTVV.

V and J are TRBV13 and TRBJ2-5; tentative D call: TRBD1 (5 bases). This CDR3 contains 15 residues. V was pared by 5 bases and J by 2 bases, with 15 bases between. Per germline, CDR1 PRHDT and CDR2 FYEKMQ (reference sequence). The CDR3 region is CASSPTRQTQETQYF. CDR3 sequence (DNA): TGTGCCAGCAGCCCGACCCGACAGACGCAAGAGACCCAGTACTTC.